Reported below is one T cell receptor (beta chain). The antigen is not known. This specimen belongs to a study of shared clonotypes between healthy human individuals. General study points: Sequencing depth was predicted to influence how clonotypes are shared among donors.

Germline CDR1 is SEHNR and CDR2 is FQNEAQ (reference sequence). Trimming took off 7 bases at V and 8 bases at J, with 9 bases between the two ends. The CDR3 is 12 amino acids. Every immunoSEQ plate was one replicate of a subset's evenly spread DNA. Repertoires were generated with immunoSEQ multiplex PCR, while TCRdb's copy carries only in-frame clones and drops some. The sample carries about 450,000 clones, 75% to 85% recorded once. The sequence was collected from a woman aged 40 to 55 in good health. Some clones in this sample may be carry-over from other donors' samples. J is TRBJ1-6 and V is TRBV7-9; D is uncertain. The material sequenced was PBMCs. Written as DNA, the CDR3 is TGTGCCAGCACCCGGGGAGATTCACCCCTCCACTTT. Its translation is CASTRGDSPLHF. The whole variable domain, filled in from reference TRBV7-9 and TRBJ1-6, reads DTGVSQNPRHKITKRGQNVTFRCDPISEHNRLYWYRQTLGQGPEFLTYFQNEAQLEKSRLLSDRFSAERPKGSFSTLEIQRTEQGDSAMYLCASTRGDSPLHFGNGTRLTVT.